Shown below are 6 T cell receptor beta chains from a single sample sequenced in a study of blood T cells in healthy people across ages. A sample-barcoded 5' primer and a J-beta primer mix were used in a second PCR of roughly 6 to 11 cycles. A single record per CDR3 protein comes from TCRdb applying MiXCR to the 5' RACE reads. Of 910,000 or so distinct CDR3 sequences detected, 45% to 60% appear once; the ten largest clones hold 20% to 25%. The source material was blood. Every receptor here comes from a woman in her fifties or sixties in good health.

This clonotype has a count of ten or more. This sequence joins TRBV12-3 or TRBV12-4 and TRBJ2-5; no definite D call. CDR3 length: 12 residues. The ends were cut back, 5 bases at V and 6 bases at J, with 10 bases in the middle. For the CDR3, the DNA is TGTGCCAGCAGTGCCGGGCCGCAGACCCAGTACTTC. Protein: CASSAGPQTQYF.

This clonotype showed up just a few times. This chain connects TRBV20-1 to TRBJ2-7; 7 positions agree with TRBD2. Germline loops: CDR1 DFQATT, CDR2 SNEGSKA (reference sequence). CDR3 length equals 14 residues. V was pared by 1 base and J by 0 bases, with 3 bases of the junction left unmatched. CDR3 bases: TGCAGTGCTAGAGCCGGGACTAACTCCTACGAGCAGTACTTC. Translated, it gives CSARAGTNSYEQYF.

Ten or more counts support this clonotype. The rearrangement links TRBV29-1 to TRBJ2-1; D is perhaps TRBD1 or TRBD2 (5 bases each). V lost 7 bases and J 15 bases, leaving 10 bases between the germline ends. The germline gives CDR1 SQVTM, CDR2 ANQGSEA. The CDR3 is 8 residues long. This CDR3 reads CSGDGRFF. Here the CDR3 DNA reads TGCAGCGGGGACGGGCGGTTCTTC.

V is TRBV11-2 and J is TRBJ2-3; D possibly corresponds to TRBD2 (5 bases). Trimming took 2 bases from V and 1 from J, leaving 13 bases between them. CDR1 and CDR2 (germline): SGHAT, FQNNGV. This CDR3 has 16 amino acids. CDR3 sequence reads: CASSLRAAVGTDTQYF. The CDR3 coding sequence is TGTGCCAGCAGCTTAAGAGCGGCGGTAGGCACAGATACGCAGTATTTT.

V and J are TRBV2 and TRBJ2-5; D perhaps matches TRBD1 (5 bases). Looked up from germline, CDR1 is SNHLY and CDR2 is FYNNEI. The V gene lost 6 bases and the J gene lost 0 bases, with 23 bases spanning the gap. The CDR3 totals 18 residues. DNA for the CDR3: TGTGCCAGCAGACAGTCGCAGGGATTAATAATATACCAAGAGACCCAGTACTTC. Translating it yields CASRQSQGLIIYQETQYF.

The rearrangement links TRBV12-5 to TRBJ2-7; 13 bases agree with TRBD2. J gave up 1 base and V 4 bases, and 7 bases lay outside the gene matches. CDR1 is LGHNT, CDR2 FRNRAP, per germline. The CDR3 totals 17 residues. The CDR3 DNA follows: TGTGCTAGTGGTTCCGGGACTAGCGGGACTAATTCCTACGAGCAGTACTTC. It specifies CASGSGTSGTNSYEQYF.